These T cell receptor beta chains were read from a single sample in a study of T cell repertoires in cytomegalovirus infection. TCRdb recomputed calls from the reads with MiXCR, one row per CDR3 protein. The table shows hundreds of thousands of distinct CDR3 sequences, with approximately 40% occurring only once. Their antigens remain unidentified. The sequences come from cultured PBMCs, collected from culture after CMV antigen stimulation. These receptor sequences come from a human donor in good health (CMV status not recorded). Some clones in this sample may be carry-over from other donors' samples. CDR3s include the opening cysteine and the closing phenylalanine or tryptophan. The D gene is left open where the match is weak. The size of a clone is reported for some rows only, either as once, few or many, or as a class for expanded clones.

>NA|NA|TRBJ2-3|TRBV6-1
CASTTPGDTQYF
TGTGCCAGCACCACCCCGGGGGATACGCAGTATTTT
>NA|NA|TRBJ2-1|TRBV7-2
CASSLVGWAGGPEQFF
TGTGCCAGCAGCTTAGTAGGGTGGGCCGGGGGCCCTGAGCAGTTCTTC
>NA|TRBD1|TRBJ2-7|TRBV25-1
CASRRTGGSYEQYF
TGTGCCAGCAGAAGGACAGGGGGTTCCTACGAGCAGTACTTC
>few|NA|TRBJ2-1|TRBV6-1
CASKMRGEQFF
TGTGCCAGCAAAATGAGGGGTGAGCAGTTCTTC
>once|TRBD1|TRBJ1-2|TRBV10-3
CAISEQTGAGYTF
TGTGCCATCAGTGAGCAGACAGGGGCTGGCTACACCTTC
>NA|NA|TRBJ2-1|TRBV20-1
CSAHNGVDGEYNEQFF
TGCAGTGCCCACAACGGGGTAGACGGGGAGTACAATGAGCAGTTCTTC
>NA|NA|TRBJ1-6|TRBV7-2
CASSLALSPLHF
TGTGCCAGCAGCTTAGCCCTTTCGCCCCTCCACTTT
>NA|NA|TRBJ2-7|TRBV6-5
CASSYQVSGPTYEQYF
TGTGCCAGCAGTTACCAGGTTAGCGGACCGACCTACGAGCAGTACTTC
>NA|TRBD1|TRBJ1-6|TRBV18
CASSTQGLDSPLHF
TGTGCCAGCTCAACACAGGGGTTGGATTCACCCCTCCACTTT
>NA|NA|TRBJ1-4|TRBV7-4
CASSLYVGREKLFF
TGTGCCAGCAGCTTATATGTGGGAAGGGAAAAACTGTTTTTT
>many|TRBD1|TRBJ2-5|TRBV6-1
CASSETGGYLSETQYF
TGTGCCAGCAGTGAAACAGGGGGCTATCTCTCGGAGACCCAGTACTTC
>NA|NA|TRBJ2-7|TRBV11-2
CASSSLDGDLSYEQYF
TGTGCCAGCAGCTCTCTAGACGGAGACCTATCCTACGAGCAGTACTTC
>NA|NA|TRBJ2-5|TRBV11-2
CASSSPPTQETQYF
TGTGCCAGCAGCTCTCCACCCACCCAAGAGACCCAGTACTTC
>NA|NA|TRBJ2-5|TRBV29-1
CSVGRQSQETQYF
TGCAGCGTTGGGAGACAGTCCCAAGAGACCCAGTACTTC